Included here is one TCR beta chain sequence, with context. Its antigen is as yet unknown. Each CDR3 protein gets one entry after TCRdb re-called the 5' RACE reads with MiXCR. Seen here are some 65,000 distinct CDR3 sequences, over 15% observed once, and the top ten hold under 35%. The data were obtained in a study of T-cell memory formation after mild COVID-19. Study findings and constraints: Confirmation of SARS-CoV-2 specificity was lacking for second-wave clones peaking day 37.

Germline V lookup: CDR1 LNHNV, CDR2 YYDKDF (reference sequence). V lost 5 bases to trimming and J lost 3 bases; unmatched junction nucleotides: 3. The CDR3 consists of 13 residues. The origin of this receptor is an adult woman who had mild COVID-19 (a few samples of this study predate the infection). Cell type and time point are not known. This chain joins TRBV15 and TRBJ2-7, with TRBD2 matching over 8 bases. Sequencing was done on a sample of PBMCs or a T cell subset sorted from them (not recorded which). In DNA form, the CDR3 reads TGTGCCACCAGCCCAGGGACTAGCTACGAGCAGTACTTC. This encodes CATSPGTSYEQYF.